The 10 T cell receptor beta chains presented below share a single source sample, sequenced in a study of blood T cell repertoires in COVID-19 (TCRdb year 2020). Library preparation was by the immunoSEQ multiplex PCR assay. Entries here come from immuneACCESS through TCRdb and include only in-frame sequences with V and J called. Some clones fail to appear in such tables; in the studies checked, an unresolved V gene covers under half of the shortfall, and the cause of the remainder is unknown. This sample is represented by about 270,000 clones; roughly 90% of them were singletons. The ten largest clones add up to about 3% of the sample. Source material: PBMCs or T cells enriched from blood (not recorded which). Receptors originate from a woman aged 50 to 60 who had recovered from COVID-19.

The gene calls are TRBV11-2 and TRBJ2-1; 8 nucleotides agree with TRBD1. The V gene's germline CDR1 is SGHAT and CDR2 FQNNGV. With 1 base clipped from V and 9 bases from J, the junction kept 8 bases outside the gene matches. This CDR3 has 15 residues. CDR3: CASSLVGTGGLEQFF. The CDR3 DNA sequence: TGTGCCAGCAGCTTAGTAGGAACAGGGGGGCTTGAGCAGTTCTTC. Drawing the rest from reference TRBV11-2 and TRBJ2-1, the complete variable domain is EAGVAQSPRYKIIEKRQSVAFWCNPISGHATLYWYQQILGQGPKLLIQFQNNGVVDDSQLPKDRFSAERLKGVDSTLKIQPAKLEDSAVYLCASSLVGTGGLEQFFGPGTRLTVL.

This sequence joins TRBV3-1 (or the pseudogene TRBV3-2) and TRBJ2-1, with unresolved D. V lost 1 base, J lost 6 bases, and 10 bases lay in between. Germline V gene lookup returns CDR1 LGHDT and CDR2 YNNKEL (reference sequence). The CDR3 is 14 amino acids. The CDR3 DNA sequence: TGTGCCAGCAGCCAAGGTAGTCCCCTCAATGAGCAGTTCTTC. Its translation is CASSQGSPLNEQFF.

The chain employs TRBV19 and TRBJ2-4; possibly TRBD2 for D (5 bases). CDR3 length equals 16 residues. The V end was cut by 6 bases, the J end by 0 bases, with 15 bases between. Germline CDR1 and CDR2: LNHDA and SQIVND (reference sequence). CDR3 protein: CASSTGKGVAKNIQYF. The CDR3 DNA is TGTGCCAGTAGCACCGGGAAGGGAGTAGCCAAAAACATTCAGTACTTC.

The chain recombines TRBV7-9 with TRBJ1-1; maybe TRBD1 (6 bases). The V and J ends lost 5 bases and 3 bases respectively, with 16 bases between them. There are 15 residues in the CDR3. Germline V lookup: CDR1 SEHNR, CDR2 FQNEAQ (reference sequence). CDR3 coding DNA: TGTGCCAGCAGCCTTCGGGGGGCCCGGGACACTGAAGCTTTCTTT. Protein sequence: CASSLRGARDTEAFF.

The chain combines TRBV28 with TRBJ2-1; 8 nucleotides align to TRBD1. The CDR3 spans 14 residues. V lost 2 bases to trimming and J lost 6 bases; unmatched junction nucleotides: 3. From germline, CDR1 is MDHEN and CDR2 SYDVKM. CDR3: CASSLDDRGNEQFF. Here the CDR3 DNA reads TGTGCCAGCAGTTTAGACGACAGGGGCAATGAGCAGTTCTTC.

The chain carries TRBV7-9 and TRBJ1-2, with a weak D call TRBD1 (5 bases). CDR3 length: 15 amino acids. The germline CDR1 and CDR2 sequences are SEHNR and FQNEAQ (reference sequence). Trimming removed 1 base from V and 5 bases from J, with 14 bases in between. The CDR3 loop reads CASSLVPGNPYGYTF. The CDR3 DNA reads as TGTGCCAGCAGCTTAGTCCCAGGGAATCCTTATGGCTACACCTTC.

The rearrangement joins TRBV11-2 to TRBJ1-3; 9 bases align to TRBD1. The CDR3 length is 16 residues. V lost 5 bases and J lost 1; bases outside the gene matches: 6. CDR1 and CDR2 from the germline V gene are SGHAT and FQNNGV. The CDR3 region has the DNA TGTGCCAGCAGCGAACACAGGGGGCCGTCTGGAAACACCATATATTTT. This gives the protein CASSEHRGPSGNTIYF.

The chain is built from TRBV28 and TRBJ1-2; D is undetermined. Germline CDR1 is MDHEN and CDR2 is SYDVKM. Trimming left V 5 bases short and J 4 bases short, with 8 bases between. CDR3 length: 12 amino acids. CDR3 in DNA: TGTGCCAGCAGTCCCCAGGTCTATGGCTACACCTTC. As protein: CASSPQVYGYTF.

The chain combines TRBV4-3 with TRBJ1-4, with no clear D. The V end was cut by 0 bases, the J end by 8 bases, with 16 bases between. Germline assignment: CDR1 LGHNA and CDR2 YSLEER. The CDR3 contains 16 residues. CDR3 in amino acids: CASSQDFGQPWEKLFF. The DNA of the CDR3 is TGCGCCAGCAGCCAAGATTTTGGGCAGCCTTGGGAAAAACTGTTTTTT.

This chain links TRBV9 with TRBJ1-5; no firm D call. Trimming removed 0 bases from V and 2 bases from J, with 9 bases in between. The germline gives CDR1 SGDLS, CDR2 YYNGEE. This CDR3 is 15 amino acids long. CDR3 coding DNA: TGTGCCAGCAGCGTAGCCCCCTCCGGCAATCAGCCCCAGCATTTT. The encoded protein is CASSVAPSGNQPQHF.